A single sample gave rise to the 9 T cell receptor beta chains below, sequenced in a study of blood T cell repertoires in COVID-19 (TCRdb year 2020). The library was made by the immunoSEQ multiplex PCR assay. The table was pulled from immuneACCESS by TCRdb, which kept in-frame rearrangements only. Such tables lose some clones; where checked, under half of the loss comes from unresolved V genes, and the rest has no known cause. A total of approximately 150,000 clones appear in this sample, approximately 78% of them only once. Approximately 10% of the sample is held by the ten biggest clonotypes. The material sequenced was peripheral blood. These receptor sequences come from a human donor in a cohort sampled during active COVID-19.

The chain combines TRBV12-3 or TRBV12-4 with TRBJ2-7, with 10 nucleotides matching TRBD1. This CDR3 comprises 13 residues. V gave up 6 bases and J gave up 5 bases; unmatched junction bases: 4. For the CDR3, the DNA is TGTGCCAGCAGACTCGGGACAGGGGACGAGCAGTACTTC. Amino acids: CASRLGTGDEQYF.

The CDR3 spells CASSQATGNYEQYF. As DNA, the CDR3 is TGCGCCAGCAGCCAGGCCACAGGGAACTACGAGCAGTACTTC. The chain uses TRBV4-3 and TRBJ2-7; D is perhaps TRBD1 (6 bases). Trimming pared 3 bases from V and 3 bases from J, leaving 12 bases between. Germline lookup yields CDR1 LGHNA and CDR2 YSLEER. The CDR3 has 14 amino acids.

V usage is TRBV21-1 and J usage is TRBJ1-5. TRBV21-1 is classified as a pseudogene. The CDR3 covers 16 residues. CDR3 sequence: CASTERVRGVNQPQHF. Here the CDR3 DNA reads TGTGCCAGCACTGAGCGGGTTAGAGGGGTCAATCAGCCCCAGCATTTT.

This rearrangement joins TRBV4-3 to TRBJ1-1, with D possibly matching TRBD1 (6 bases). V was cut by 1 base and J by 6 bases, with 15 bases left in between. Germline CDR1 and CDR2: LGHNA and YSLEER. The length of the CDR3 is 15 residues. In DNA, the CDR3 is TGCGCCAGCAGCCAAGCCCCAGGGGTTGGGGCTGAAGCTTTCTTT. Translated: CASSQAPGVGAEAFF.

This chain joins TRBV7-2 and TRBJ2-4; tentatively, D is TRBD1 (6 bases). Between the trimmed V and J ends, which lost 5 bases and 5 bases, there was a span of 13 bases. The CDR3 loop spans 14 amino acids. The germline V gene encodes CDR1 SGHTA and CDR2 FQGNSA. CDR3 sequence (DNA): TGTGCCAGCAGCCCCACGTGGGGGCAAAACATTCAGTACTTC. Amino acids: CASSPTWGQNIQYF. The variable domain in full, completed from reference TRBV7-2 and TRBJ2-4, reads GAGVSQSPSNKVTEKGKDVELRCDPISGHTALYWYRQSLGQGLEFLIYFQGNSAPDKSGLPSDRFSAERTGGSVSTLTIQRTQQEDSAVYLCASSPTWGQNIQYFGAGTRLSVL.

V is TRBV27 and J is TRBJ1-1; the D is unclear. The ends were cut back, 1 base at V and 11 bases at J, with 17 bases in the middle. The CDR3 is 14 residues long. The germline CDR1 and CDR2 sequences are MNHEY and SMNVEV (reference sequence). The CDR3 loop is CASSLLGPALVAFF. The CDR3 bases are TGTGCCAGCAGTTTATTGGGCCCAGCCCTGGTCGCTTTCTTT.

CDR3 sequence (DNA): TGTGCCAGCAGTTACGGTAGGCAGGGGCATTCACCCCTCCACTTT. Amino acids: CASSYGRQGHSPLHF. The chain has TRBV6-6 and TRBJ1-6, with D possibly matching TRBD1 (6 bases). The germline V and J ends were trimmed by 2 bases and 8 bases, with 13 bases remaining between them. The V gene's germline CDR1 is MNHNY and CDR2 SVGAGI (reference sequence). CDR3 size: 15 residues.

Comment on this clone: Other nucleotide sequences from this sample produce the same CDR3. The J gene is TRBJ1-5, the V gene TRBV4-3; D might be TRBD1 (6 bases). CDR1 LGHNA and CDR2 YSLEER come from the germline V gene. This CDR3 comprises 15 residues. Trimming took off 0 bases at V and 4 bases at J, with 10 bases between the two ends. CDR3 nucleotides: TGCGCCAGCAGCCAAGAGGCAGGGGCGAATCAGCCCCAGCATTTT. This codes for CASSQEAGANQPQHF.

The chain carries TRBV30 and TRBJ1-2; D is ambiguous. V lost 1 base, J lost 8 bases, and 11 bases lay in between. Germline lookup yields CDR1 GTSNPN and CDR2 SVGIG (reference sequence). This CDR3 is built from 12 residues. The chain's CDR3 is CAWSDQAGGYTF. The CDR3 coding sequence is TGTGCCTGGAGTGACCAGGCGGGAGGCTACACCTTC.